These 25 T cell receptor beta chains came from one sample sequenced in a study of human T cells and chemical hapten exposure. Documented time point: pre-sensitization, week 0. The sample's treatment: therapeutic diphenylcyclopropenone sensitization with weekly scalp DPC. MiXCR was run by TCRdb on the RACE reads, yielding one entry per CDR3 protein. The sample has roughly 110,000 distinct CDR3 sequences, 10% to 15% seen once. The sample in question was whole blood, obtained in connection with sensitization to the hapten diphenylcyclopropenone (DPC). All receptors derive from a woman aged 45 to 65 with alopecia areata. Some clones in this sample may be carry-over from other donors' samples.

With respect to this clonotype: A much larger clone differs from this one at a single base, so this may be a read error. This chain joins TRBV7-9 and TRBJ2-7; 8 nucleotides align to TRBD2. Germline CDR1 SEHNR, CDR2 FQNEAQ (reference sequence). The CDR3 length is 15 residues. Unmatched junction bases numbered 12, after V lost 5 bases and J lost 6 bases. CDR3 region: CASSPPSGPTCEQYF. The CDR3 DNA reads TGTGCCAGCAGCCCCCCTAGCGGGCCAACCTGCGAGCAGTACTTC.

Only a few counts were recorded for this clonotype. The CDR3 region is CASSLFTESEAFF. The CDR3 nucleotides are TGTGCCAGCAGTTTGTTTACGGAATCCGAAGCTTTCTTT. The V call is TRBV6-2 or TRBV6-3, the J call TRBJ1-1; no clear D. V was pared by 4 bases and J by 8 bases, with 14 bases between. The CDR3 extends over 13 amino acids. Per germline, CDR1 MNHEY and CDR2 SVGEGT.

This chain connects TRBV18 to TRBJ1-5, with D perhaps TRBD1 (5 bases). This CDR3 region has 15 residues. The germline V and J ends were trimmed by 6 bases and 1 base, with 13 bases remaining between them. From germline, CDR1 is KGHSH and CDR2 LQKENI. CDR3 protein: CASSRGGKSNQPQHF. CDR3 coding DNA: TGTGCCAGCTCGCGGGGGGGTAAAAGCAATCAGCCCCAGCATTTT.

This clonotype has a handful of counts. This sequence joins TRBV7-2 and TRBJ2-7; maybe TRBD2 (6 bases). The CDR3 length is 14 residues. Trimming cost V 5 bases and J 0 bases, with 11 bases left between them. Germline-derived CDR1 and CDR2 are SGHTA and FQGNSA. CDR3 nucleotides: TGTGCCAGCAGCCCGGACTATAACTCCTACGAGCAGTACTTC. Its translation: CASSPDYNSYEQYF.

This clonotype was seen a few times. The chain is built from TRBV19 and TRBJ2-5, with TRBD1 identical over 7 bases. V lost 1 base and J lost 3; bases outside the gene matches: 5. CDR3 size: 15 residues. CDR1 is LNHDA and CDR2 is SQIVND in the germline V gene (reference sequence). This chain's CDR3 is CASSIGTGSKETQYF. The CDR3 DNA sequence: TGTGCCAGTAGTATAGGGACAGGAAGCAAAGAGACCCAGTACTTC.

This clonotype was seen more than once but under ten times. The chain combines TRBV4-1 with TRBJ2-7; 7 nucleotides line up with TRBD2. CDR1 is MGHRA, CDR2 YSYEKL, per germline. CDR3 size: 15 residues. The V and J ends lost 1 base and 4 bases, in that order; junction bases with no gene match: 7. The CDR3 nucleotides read TGCGCCAGCAGCCAAGTCGGGAGGAAGAGATACGAGCAGTACTTC. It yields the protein CASSQVGRKRYEQYF.

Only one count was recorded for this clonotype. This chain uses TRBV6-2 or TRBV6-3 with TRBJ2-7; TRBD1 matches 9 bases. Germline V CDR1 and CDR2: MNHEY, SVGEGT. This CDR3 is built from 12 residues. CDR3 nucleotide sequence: TGTACCACCTCGGGACAGGGCTACGAGCAGTACTTC. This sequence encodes CTTSGQGYEQYF.

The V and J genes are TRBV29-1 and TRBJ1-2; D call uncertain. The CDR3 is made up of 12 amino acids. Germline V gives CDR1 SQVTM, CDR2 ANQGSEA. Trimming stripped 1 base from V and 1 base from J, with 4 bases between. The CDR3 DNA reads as TGCAGCGTTGAAGCAGTTAACTATGGCTACACCTTC. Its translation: CSVEAVNYGYTF.

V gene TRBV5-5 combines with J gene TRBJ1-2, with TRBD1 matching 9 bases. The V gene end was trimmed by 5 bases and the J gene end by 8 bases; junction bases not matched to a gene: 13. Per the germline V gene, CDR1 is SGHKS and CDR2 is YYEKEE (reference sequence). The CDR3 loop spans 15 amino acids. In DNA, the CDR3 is TGTGCCAGCAGTAAAACCGGGACAGGGATGAGCGGCTACACCTTC. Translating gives CASSKTGTGMSGYTF.

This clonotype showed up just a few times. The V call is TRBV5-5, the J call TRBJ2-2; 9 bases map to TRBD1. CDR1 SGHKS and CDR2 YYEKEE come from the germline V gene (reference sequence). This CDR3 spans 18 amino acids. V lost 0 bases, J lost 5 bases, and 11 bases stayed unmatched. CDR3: CASSLEADRGRLTGELFF. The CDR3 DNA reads TGTGCCAGCAGCTTGGAAGCCGACAGGGGGAGGTTGACCGGGGAGCTGTTTTTT.

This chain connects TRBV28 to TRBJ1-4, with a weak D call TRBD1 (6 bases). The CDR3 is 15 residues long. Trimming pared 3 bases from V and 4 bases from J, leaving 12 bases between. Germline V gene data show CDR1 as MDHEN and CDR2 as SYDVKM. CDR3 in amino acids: CASSFLEGGNEKLFF. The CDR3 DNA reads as TGTGCCAGCAGTTTCCTGGAGGGGGGTAATGAAAAACTGTTTTTT. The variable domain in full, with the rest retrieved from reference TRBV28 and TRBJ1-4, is DVKVTQSSRYLVKRTGEKVFLECVQDMDHENMFWYRQDPGLGLRLIYFSYDVKMKEKGDIPEGYSVSREKKERFSLILESASTNQTSMYLCASSFLEGGNEKLFFGSGTQLSVL.

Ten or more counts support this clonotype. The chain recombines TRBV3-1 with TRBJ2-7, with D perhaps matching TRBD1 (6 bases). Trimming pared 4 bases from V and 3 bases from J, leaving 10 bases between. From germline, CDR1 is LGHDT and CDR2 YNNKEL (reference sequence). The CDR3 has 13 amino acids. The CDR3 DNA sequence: TGTGCCAGCAGCCCGCGGACAGACTACGAGCAGTACTTC. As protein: CASSPRTDYEQYF.

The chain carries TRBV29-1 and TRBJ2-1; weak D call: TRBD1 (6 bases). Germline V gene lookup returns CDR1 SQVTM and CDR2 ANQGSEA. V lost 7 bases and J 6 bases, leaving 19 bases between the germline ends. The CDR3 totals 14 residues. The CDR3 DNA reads TGCAGCGCCCTGGACAGCAGCAGGTCCAATGAGCAGTTCTTC. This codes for CSALDSSRSNEQFF.

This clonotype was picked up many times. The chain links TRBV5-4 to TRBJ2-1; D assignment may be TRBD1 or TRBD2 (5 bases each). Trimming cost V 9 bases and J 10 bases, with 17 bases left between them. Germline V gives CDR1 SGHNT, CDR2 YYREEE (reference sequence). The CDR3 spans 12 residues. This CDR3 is CATAEGQAEQFF. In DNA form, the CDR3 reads TGTGCCACCGCCGAGGGGCAGGCCGAGCAGTTCTTC.

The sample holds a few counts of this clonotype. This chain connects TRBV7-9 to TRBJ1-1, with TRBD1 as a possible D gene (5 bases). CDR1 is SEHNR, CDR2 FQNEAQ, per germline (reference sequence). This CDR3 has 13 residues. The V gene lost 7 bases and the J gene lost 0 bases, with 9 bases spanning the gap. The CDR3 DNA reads TGTGCCAGCACCCAGGACATGAACACTGAAGCTTTCTTT. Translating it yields CASTQDMNTEAFF. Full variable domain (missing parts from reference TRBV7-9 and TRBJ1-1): DTGVSQNPRHKITKRGQNVTFRCDPISEHNRLYWYRQTLGQGPEFLTYFQNEAQLEKSRLLSDRFSAERPKGSFSTLEIQRTEQGDSAMYLCASTQDMNTEAFFGQGTRLTVV.

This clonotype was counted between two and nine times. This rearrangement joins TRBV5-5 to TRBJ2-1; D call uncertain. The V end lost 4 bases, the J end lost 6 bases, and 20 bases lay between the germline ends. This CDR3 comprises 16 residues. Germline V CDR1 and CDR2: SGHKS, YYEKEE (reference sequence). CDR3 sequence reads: CASSPASAAGLNEQFF. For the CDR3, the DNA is TGTGCCAGCAGCCCCGCCAGCGCCGCCGGGCTCAATGAGCAGTTCTTC. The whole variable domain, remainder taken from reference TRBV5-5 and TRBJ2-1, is DAGVTQSPTHLIKTRGQQVTLRCSPISGHKSVSWYQQVLGQGPQFIFQYYEKEERGRGNFPDRFSARQFPNYSSELNVNALLLGDSALYLCASSPASAAGLNEQFFGPGTRLTVL.

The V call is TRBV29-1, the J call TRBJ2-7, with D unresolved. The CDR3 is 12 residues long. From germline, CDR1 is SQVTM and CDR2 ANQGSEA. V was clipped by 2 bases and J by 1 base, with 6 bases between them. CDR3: CSVELGSYEQYF. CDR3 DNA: TGCAGCGTTGAACTGGGTTCCTACGAGCAGTACTTC.

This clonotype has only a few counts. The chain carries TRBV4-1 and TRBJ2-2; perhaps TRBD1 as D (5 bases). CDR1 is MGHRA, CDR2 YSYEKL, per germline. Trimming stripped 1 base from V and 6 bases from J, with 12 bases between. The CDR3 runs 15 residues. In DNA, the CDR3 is TGCGCCAGCAGCCAAGTAGAAGGGGCTGCCGGGGAGCTGTTTTTT. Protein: CASSQVEGAAGELFF.

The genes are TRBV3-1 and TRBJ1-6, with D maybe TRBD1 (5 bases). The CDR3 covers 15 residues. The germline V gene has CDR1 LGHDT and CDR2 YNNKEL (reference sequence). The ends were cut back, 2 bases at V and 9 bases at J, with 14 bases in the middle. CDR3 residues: CASSQTGGIISPLHF. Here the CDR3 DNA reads TGTGCCAGCAGCCAAACCGGGGGTATAATTTCACCCCTCCACTTT. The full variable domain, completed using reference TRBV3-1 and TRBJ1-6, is DTAVSQTPKYLVTQMGNDKSIKCEQNLGHDTMYWYKQDSKKFLKIMFSYNNKELIINETVPNRFSPKSPDKAHLNLHINSLELGDSAVYFCASSQTGGIISPLHFGNGTRLTVT.

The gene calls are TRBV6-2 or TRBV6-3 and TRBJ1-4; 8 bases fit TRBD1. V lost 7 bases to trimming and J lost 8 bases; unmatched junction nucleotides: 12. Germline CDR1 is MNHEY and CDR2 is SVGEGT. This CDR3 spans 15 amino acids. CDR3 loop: CASTFRGTGREKLFF. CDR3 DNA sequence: TGTGCCAGCACCTTCCGCGGGACAGGTCGCGAAAAACTGTTTTTT.

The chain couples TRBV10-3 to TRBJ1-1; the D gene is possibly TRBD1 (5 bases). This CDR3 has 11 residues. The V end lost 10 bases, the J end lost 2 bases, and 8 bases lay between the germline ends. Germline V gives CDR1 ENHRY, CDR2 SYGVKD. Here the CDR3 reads CATTGNTEAFF. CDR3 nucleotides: TGTGCCACCACAGGCAACACTGAAGCTTTCTTT.

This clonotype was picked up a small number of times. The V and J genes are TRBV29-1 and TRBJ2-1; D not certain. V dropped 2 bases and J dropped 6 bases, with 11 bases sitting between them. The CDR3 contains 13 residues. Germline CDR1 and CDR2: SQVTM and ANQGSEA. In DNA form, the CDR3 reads TGCAGCGTTGAAACCTACAAAGGCAATGAGCAGTTCTTC. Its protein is CSVETYKGNEQFF.

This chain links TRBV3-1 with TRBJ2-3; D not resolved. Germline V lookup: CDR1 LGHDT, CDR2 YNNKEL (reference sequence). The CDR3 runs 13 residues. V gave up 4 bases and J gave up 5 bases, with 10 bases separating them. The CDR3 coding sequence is TGTGCCAGCAGCCCAAATTTCGAAGATACGCAGTATTTT. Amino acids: CASSPNFEDTQYF.

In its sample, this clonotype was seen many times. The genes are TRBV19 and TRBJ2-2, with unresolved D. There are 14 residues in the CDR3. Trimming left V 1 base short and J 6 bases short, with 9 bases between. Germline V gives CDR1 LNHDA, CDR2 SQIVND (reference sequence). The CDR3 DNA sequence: TGTGCCAGTAGTATAGGCAGCTTCCCCGGGGAGCTGTTTTTT. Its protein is CASSIGSFPGELFF. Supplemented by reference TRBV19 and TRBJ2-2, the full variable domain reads DGGITQSPKYLFRKEGQNVTLSCEQNLNHDAMYWYRQDPGQGLRLIYYSQIVNDFQKGDIAEGYSVSREKKESFPLTVTSAQKNPTAFYLCASSIGSFPGELFFGEGSRLTVL.

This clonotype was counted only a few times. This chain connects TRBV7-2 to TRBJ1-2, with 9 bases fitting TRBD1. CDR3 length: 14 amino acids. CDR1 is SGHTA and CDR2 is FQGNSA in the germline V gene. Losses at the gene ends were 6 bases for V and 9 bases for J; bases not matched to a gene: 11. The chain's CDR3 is CASRGVGQGMSYTF. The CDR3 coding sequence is TGTGCCAGCAGGGGAGTCGGACAGGGGATGAGCTACACCTTC. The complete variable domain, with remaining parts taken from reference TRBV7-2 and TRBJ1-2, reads GAGVSQSPSNKVTEKGKDVELRCDPISGHTALYWYRQSLGQGLEFLIYFQGNSAPDKSGLPSDRFSAERTGGSVSTLTIQRTQQEDSAVYLCASRGVGQGMSYTFGSGTRLTVV.